This paragraph reports one TCR beta chain. Its target is unknown. Regions amplified from RNA transcripts were the TCR beta CDR3 regions. An initial round of RT-PCR targeting the TCR CDR3 relied on the HTBI primer set. TCRdb redid the calling of the multiplex PCR reads with MiXCR, one entry per CDR3 protein. The sample yields about 420,000 distinct CDR3 sequences, roughly 13% seen once. The sample comes from a study of T cells in Graves' hyperthyroidism and ophthalmopathy. Subjects aged 18 to 65 presented with newly diagnosed hyperthyroidism of less than 2 months' duration. Clinical symptoms, serum thyroxine and TRAb, thyroid ultrasound and orbital computed tomography were used for the diagnoses. Each 10 ml fresh peripheral blood draw supplied the PBMCs. Study findings and constraints: Most clonotypes that expanded in the thyroid above 0.001 also showed up in blood.

The trim removed 2 bases at V and 7 bases at J, leaving 6 bases unmatched. The CDR3 runs 15 residues. The germline V gene has CDR1 MNHEY and CDR2 SVGAGI. This clonotype was obtained from a woman between 18 and 29 years old with Graves' hyperthyroidism. The sequenced sample consisted of blood. V and J are TRBV6-5 and TRBJ2-1, with 9 nucleotides matching TRBD2. Here the CDR3 reads CASSYRGRASNEQFF. The CDR3 DNA sequence: TGTGCCAGCAGTTACCGCGGGAGGGCCTCAAATGAGCAGTTCTTC.